Following are 13 T cell receptor beta chains from one sample sequenced in a study of T cells in Graves' hyperthyroidism and ophthalmopathy (dated 2019 in TCRdb). The library was built by means of multiplex PCR. Sequencing took place on an Illumina HiSeq 2000. Amplification of TCR beta CDR3 regions was carried out from RNA transcripts. The TCR CDR3 was subjected to a first round of RT-PCR using the HTBI primer set and the Qiagen OneStep RT-PCR kit. TCRdb reworked the public reads: Q25 trimming with fastp, MiXCR clone assembly, productive beta chains retained. Here each entry gathers all rows of one CDR3 protein and keeps the most common genes and DNA. The sample table records hundreds of thousands of distinct CDR3 sequences; 35% to 40% of these occur just once. Jointly, the top ten make up 7% to 10% of the sample. The sample was blood. The receptors here all came from a man aged 18 to 30 with Graves' hyperthyroidism.

The sample holds many counts of this clonotype. The rearrangement joins TRBV25-1 to TRBJ1-4; D unclear. Germline CDR1 MGHDK, CDR2 SYGVNS. This CDR3 spans 15 amino acids. V dropped 3 bases and J dropped 6 bases, with 14 bases sitting between them. For the CDR3, the DNA is TGTGCCAGCAGTGAGAGCAAAAGGATGGATGAAAAACTGTTTTTT. Residues: CASSESKRMDEKLFF.

This clonotype was seen at least ten times. This sequence joins TRBV5-6 and TRBJ1-6; D gene unclear. The CDR3 has 15 residues. Germline V gene data show CDR1 as SGHDT and CDR2 as YYEEEE. Trimming cost V 3 bases and J 8 bases, with 15 bases left between them. CDR3 sequence reads: CASSSRAEQHSPLHF. The CDR3 nucleotides read TGTGCCAGCAGCTCCCGAGCCGAACAGCATTCACCCCTCCACTTT. The full variable domain, rest sourced from reference TRBV5-6 and TRBJ1-6, is DAGVTQSPTHLIKTRGQQVTLRCSPKSGHDTVSWYQQALGQGPQFIFQYYEEEERQRGNFPDRFSGHQFPNYSSELNVNALLLGDSALYLCASSSRAEQHSPLHFGNGTRLTVT.

The genes are TRBV29-1 and TRBJ1-1; 10 nucleotides line up with TRBD1. V shed 6 bases, J shed 5 bases, and the junction held 9 bases outside the gene matches. The CDR3 extends over 14 amino acids. Germline loops: CDR1 SQVTM, CDR2 ANQGSEA. The CDR3 is CSVGTGALETEAFF. Here the CDR3 DNA reads TGCAGCGTCGGGACAGGGGCGCTCGAAACTGAAGCTTTCTTT.

V usage is TRBV20-1 and J usage is TRBJ1-1, with D maybe TRBD1 (5 bases). The CDR3 covers 13 residues. Trimming removed 4 bases from V and 1 base from J, with 10 bases in between. Germline V gene lookup returns CDR1 DFQATT and CDR2 SNEGSKA (reference sequence). The CDR3 is CSAKGSGNTEAFF. The CDR3 region has the DNA TGCAGTGCTAAGGGGTCAGGGAACACTGAAGCTTTCTTT.

This rearrangement joins TRBV27 to TRBJ1-4; possible D gene TRBD1, 6 bases. The CDR3 is 13 amino acids. From germline, CDR1 is MNHEY and CDR2 SMNVEV (reference sequence). The V end lost 2 bases, the J end lost 15 bases, and 16 bases lay between the germline ends. DNA of the CDR3: TGTGCCAGCAGTTTAATCCAGGGGCAACAAGTGTTTTTT. The encoded protein is CASSLIQGQQVFF.

This clonotype was observed a single time. The chain combines TRBV3-1 with TRBJ1-4; D is ambiguous. Trimming pared 1 base from V and 7 bases from J, leaving 13 bases between. The CDR3 contains 15 residues. The germline CDR1 and CDR2 sequences are LGHDT and YNNKEL (reference sequence). In nucleotides, the CDR3 is TGTGCCAGCAGCCAAGGGGCAGGAGATACTGAAAAACTGTTTTTT. Protein sequence: CASSQGAGDTEKLFF.

There are a few counts of this clonotype. The chain uses TRBV7-8 and TRBJ1-4; no firm D call. The CDR3 has 15 amino acids. V dropped 4 bases and J dropped 4 bases, with 13 bases sitting between them. The germline gives CDR1 SGHVS, CDR2 FQNEAQ. The CDR3 DNA is TGTGCCAGCAGCTCACCCCGAGGTATTAATGAAAAACTGTTTTTT. This gives the protein CASSSPRGINEKLFF.

Worth noting for this clonotype: A read error may explain this, as a much larger clone is one base away. This chain connects TRBV24-1 to TRBJ1-2; no firm D call. CDR1 KGHDR and CDR2 SFDVKD come from the germline V gene. There are 16 residues in the CDR3. Trimming removed 5 bases from V and 4 bases from J, with 19 bases in between. The DNA for the CDR3 is TGTGCCACCAGTGTTCCCTCCTGGCCTAAGGGCTATGGCTACACCTTC. Its protein product is CATSVPSWPKGYGYTF.

The CDR3: CASSRPGQGGSYEQYF. As DNA, the CDR3 is TGTGCCAGCAGTCGCCCCGGACAGGGAGGGTCCTACGAGCAGTACTTC. The chain has TRBV6-1 and TRBJ2-7; the D gene is possibly TRBD1 (8 bases). V gave up 5 bases and J gave up 1 base, with 18 bases separating them. In germline, CDR1 is MNHNS, CDR2 SASEGT. This CDR3 comprises 16 residues.

The V gene is TRBV29-1, the J gene TRBJ2-5; the match to TRBD2 covers 9 bases. V was clipped by 0 bases and J by 2 bases; unmatched bases: 4. Germline lookup yields CDR1 SQVTM and CDR2 ANQGSEA. The CDR3 extends over 15 amino acids. CDR3: CSVEDLAGRQETQYF. The CDR3 DNA sequence: TGCAGCGTTGAAGATCTAGCGGGGCGACAAGAGACCCAGTACTTC.

This clonotype was detected many times. The chain is built from TRBV2 and TRBJ1-4; no firm D call. This CDR3 has 13 amino acids. Per the germline V gene, CDR1 is SNHLY and CDR2 is FYNNEI. V dropped 7 bases and J dropped 0 bases, with 6 bases sitting between them. The CDR3 loop reads CASNTATNEKLFF. The CDR3 DNA sequence: TGTGCCAGCAATACCGCAACTAATGAAAAACTGTTTTTT.

The chain combines TRBV5-5 with TRBJ2-2; 11 bases line up with TRBD2. CDR1 SGHKS and CDR2 YYEKEE come from the germline V gene (reference sequence). The CDR3 has 15 amino acids. The J segment lost 4 bases and the V segment lost 7 bases, leaving 6 bases of the junction unmatched. CDR3 loop: CASLDGLAGTGELFF. The CDR3, as DNA: TGTGCCAGCCTAGACGGACTAGCGGGCACCGGGGAGCTGTTTTTT.

This clonotype was detected many times. The chain joins TRBV10-3 to TRBJ2-7, with a possible D match to TRBD1 (6 bases). The V gene lost 5 bases and the J gene lost 3 bases, with 14 bases spanning the gap. Germline CDR1 and CDR2: ENHRY and SYGVKD. The CDR3 totals 14 residues. The CDR3 coding sequence is TGTGCCATCAGTAGGGACAACGGGGACTACGAGCAGTACTTC. It yields the protein CAISRDNGDYEQYF.